One T cell receptor beta chain is described in this entry. What it binds is unknown. The data were taken from a study of shared clonotypes between healthy human individuals. Study summary: The study enrolled two women and a few men aged 18 to 49. Study conclusions and caveats: What limited the represented genetic and exposure-history diversity was the small number of donors. Clonotype sharing among donors likely depends on sequencing depth.

Genomic DNA belonging to each subset was distributed in equal measure over several immunoSEQ plates. This table comes from immunoSEQ multiplex PCR, and its TCRdb copy is limited to in-frame clones, with some not included. The data contain 520,000 or so clones, 79% of them singletons. CDR1 SGHRS and CDR2 YFSETQ come from the germline V gene. CDR3 length equals 15 residues. V lost 5 bases to trimming and J lost 6 bases, with 18 bases between them. The gene calls are TRBV5-1 and TRBJ2-1; D possibly corresponds to TRBD1 (6 bases). The clonotype was recovered from a woman aged 40 to 50 in good health. Some clones in this sample may be carry-over from other donors' samples. The material sequenced was PBMCs. CDR3: CASRLRDNLVNEQFF. The CDR3 bases are TGCGCCAGCAGATTACGGGACAACCTCGTCAATGAGCAGTTCTTC.